A selection of T cell receptor beta chains follows, all from one sample in a study of post-analysis software for immune sequencing data. Via MiXCR, TCRdb re-called the PCR reads, giving one row per CDR3 protein. Of hundreds of thousands of distinct CDR3 sequences in the sample, 25% to 30% are singletons; the top ten hold roughly 0.53%. The sample consisted of blood. These receptor sequences come from a girl between 5 and 17 years old with multiple sclerosis. Each CDR3 is given with its conserved first and last residue. A D gene is named only where the DNA matches it firmly. Clone sizes are given selectively: once, few, many, or a class where the clone is expanded.

TRBV5-5	few	.	TRBJ2-5	CASSSGLGFIQETQYF	TGTGCCAGCAGCTCTGGATTGGGGTTTATTCAAGAGACCCAGTACTTC
TRBV3-1	.	TRBD1	TRBJ2-3	CASRPATGYETDTQYF	TGTGCCAGCCGACCCGCGACAGGGTATGAGACAGATACGCAGTATTTT
TRBV7-9	.	.	TRBJ2-1	CASSLLGGSSYNEQFF	TGTGCCAGCAGCTTATTAGGGGGGAGCTCCTACAATGAGCAGTTCTTC
TRBV5-8	once	.	TRBJ1-2	CAGRQADRRYGYTF	TGTGCCGGCAGACAAGCAGACAGGAGATATGGCTACACCTTC
TRBV18	.	.	TRBJ1-2	CASSTPPTDYYGYTF	TGTGCCAGCTCAACCCCACCGACAGATTACTATGGCTACACCTTC
TRBV7-8	.	TRBD1	TRBJ1-5	CASRHDREWHQPQHF	TGTGCCAGCAGACATGACAGGGAATGGCATCAGCCCCAGCATTTT
TRBV24-1	few	TRBD2	TRBJ2-1	CATSDLAGGPVEQFF	TGTGCCACCAGTGATCTAGCGGGAGGGCCAGTCGAGCAGTTCTTC
TRBV10-3	.	.	TRBJ2-1	CAISERLGGGLYNEQFF	TGTGCCATCAGTGAGCGACTAGGGGGTGGCCTTTACAATGAGCAGTTCTTC
TRBV20-1	.	TRBD1	TRBJ1-5	CSASDRDNQPQHF	TGCAGTGCTAGCGACAGGGACAATCAGCCCCAGCATTTT
TRBV6-6	few	TRBD2	TRBJ2-1	CASSYRGGAGVEQFF	TGTGCCAGCAGTTACCGCGGGGGGGCCGGGGTTGAGCAGTTCTTC
TRBV28	.	.	TRBJ2-1	CGSRQGSEQFF	TGTGGCAGCAGACAAGGGAGTGAGCAGTTCTTC
TRBV10-3	.	.	TRBJ2-5	CAISESTGVRGTQYF	TGTGCCATCAGTGAGTCGACAGGCGTGAGGGGGACCCAGTACTTC
TRBV21-1	.	.	TRBJ2-7	CASSKARGIQGKFYEQYF	TGTGCCAGCAGCAAAGCGCGAGGGATACAGGGGAAATTCTACGAGCAGTACTTC
TRBV29-1	once	.	TRBJ1-2	CSVARAGSAGCTF	TGCAGCGTTGCCAGGGCGGGTTCGGCCGGCTGCACCTTC
TRBV20-1	.	.	TRBJ1-5	CSANPGRLPNQPQHF	TGCAGTGCAAACCCGGGACGGTTACCCAATCAGCCCCAGCATTTT
TRBV24-1	.	.	TRBJ1-5	CATRIRGGNQPQHF	TGTGCCACCAGAATCCGGGGGGGCAATCAGCCCCAGCATTTT
TRBV27	few	.	TRBJ1-5	CASSLLENQPQHF	TGTGCCAGCAGTTTACTGGAAAATCAGCCCCAGCATTTT
TRBV10-3	.	.	TRBJ2-7	CASSELGDYEQYF	TGTGCCAGCAGTGAGTTAGGGGACTACGAGCAGTACTTC
TRBV27	few	.	TRBJ2-1	CASSYGISGIEQFF	TGTGCCAGCAGTTATGGGATCAGTGGTATTGAGCAGTTCTTC
TRBV7-9	few	.	TRBJ2-1	CASSLKPGEQFF	TGTGCCAGCAGCCTTAAGCCGGGTGAGCAGTTCTTC
TRBV9	.	.	TRBJ2-1	CASSVGGRATYNEQFF	TGTGCCAGCAGCGTAGGAGGGCGGGCAACCTACAATGAGCAGTTCTTC
TRBV19	few	TRBD1	TRBJ1-2	CASNSPAGGPNYGYTF	TGTGCCAGTAACTCCCCCGCAGGGGGACCAAACTATGGCTACACCTTC
TRBV7-2	.	TRBD2	TRBJ2-7	CASSSTSGRYEQYF	TGTGCCAGCAGCTCAACTAGCGGGAGATACGAGCAGTACTTC
TRBV5-6	few	.	TRBJ2-5	CASSFLGPGQETQYF	TGTGCCAGCAGCTTCTTAGGGCCAGGTCAAGAGACCCAGTACTTC
TRBV5-1	few	.	TRBJ2-3	CASSLAGRGGTDTQYF	TGCGCCAGCAGCTTGGCCGGGCGCGGCGGCACAGATACGCAGTATTTT
TRBV6-6	.	.	TRBJ2-7	CASSYSWDISYEQYF	TGTGCCAGCAGTTACTCGTGGGACATCTCCTACGAGCAGTACTTC